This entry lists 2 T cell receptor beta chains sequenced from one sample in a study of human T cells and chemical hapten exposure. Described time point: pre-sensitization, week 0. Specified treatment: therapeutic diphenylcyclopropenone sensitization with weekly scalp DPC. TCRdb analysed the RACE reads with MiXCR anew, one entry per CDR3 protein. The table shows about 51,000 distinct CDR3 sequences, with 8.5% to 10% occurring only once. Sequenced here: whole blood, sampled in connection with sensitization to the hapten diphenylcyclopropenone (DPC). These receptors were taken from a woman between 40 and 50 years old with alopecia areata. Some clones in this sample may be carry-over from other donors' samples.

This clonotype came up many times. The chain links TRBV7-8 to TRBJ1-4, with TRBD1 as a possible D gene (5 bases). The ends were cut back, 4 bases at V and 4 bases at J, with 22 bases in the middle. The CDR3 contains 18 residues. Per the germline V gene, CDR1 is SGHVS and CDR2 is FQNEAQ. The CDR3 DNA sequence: TGTGCCAGCAGCTATATGGCCGGGCTCCGGGGCCTTAATGAAAAACTGTTTTTT. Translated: CASSYMAGLRGLNEKLFF.

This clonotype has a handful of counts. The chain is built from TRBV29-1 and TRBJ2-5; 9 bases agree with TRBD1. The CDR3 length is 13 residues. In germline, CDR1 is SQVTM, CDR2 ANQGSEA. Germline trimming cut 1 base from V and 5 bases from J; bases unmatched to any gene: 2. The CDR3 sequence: CSVEGDRVETQYF. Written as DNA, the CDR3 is TGCAGCGTTGAAGGGGACAGGGTGGAGACCCAGTACTTC.